This TCR beta chain was sequenced in a study of blood T cell repertoires in COVID-19. The ends were cut back, 3 bases at V and 2 bases at J, with 11 bases in the middle. The CDR3 runs 14 residues. CDR1 SGHNT and CDR2 YYREEE come from the germline V gene (reference sequence). Assay: immunoSEQ multiplex PCR; the TCRdb copy retains only in-frame clones and omits some. The sample yields about 670,000 clones, around 89% seen once. The sample was peripheral blood. The clonotype originates from a woman aged 18-29 years with acute or convalescent COVID-19. This rearrangement joins TRBV5-4 to TRBJ1-2; TRBD1 is a possible D gene (6 bases). CDR3 DNA: TGTGCCAGCAGCTCTGGGGGCCGGAACTATGGCTACACCTTC. This translates into CASSSGGRNYGYTF.